The rows below give T cell receptor beta chains drawn from one sample of a study of T cells in Graves' hyperthyroidism and ophthalmopathy. TCRdb passed the multiplex PCR reads through MiXCR, listing each CDR3 protein once. The data show fewer than 650,000 distinct CDR3 sequences, with approximately 15% seen just once and almost 6% held by the top ten. Material for sequencing was blood. These receptors were taken from a woman younger than 45 with Graves' hyperthyroidism that later progressed to Graves' ophthalmopathy. The conserved cysteine and the conserved F or W are not part of the CDR3 here. Fields, in order: V gene, D gene, CDR3 protein. D genes are given only for firm matches.

v_call: TRBV13; d_call: TRBD1; cdr3_aa: ASSRPGQGYEAF
v_call: TRBV27; d_call: TRBD2; cdr3_aa: ASSTGLAAINTYGQY
v_call: TRBV28; d_call: TRBD2; cdr3_aa: ASRLSGSYYEQY
v_call: TRBV10-3; d_call: NA; cdr3_aa: AIAQPNQPQH
v_call: TRBV6-1; d_call: TRBD1; cdr3_aa: ASSSGGRQPQH
v_call: TRBV30; d_call: NA; cdr3_aa: AWSVNPNEQF
v_call: TRBV5-1; d_call: NA; cdr3_aa: ASRLDREGVNEQF
v_call: TRBV2; d_call: TRBD1; cdr3_aa: ASSERMGQGYNEQF
v_call: TRBV10-3; d_call: TRBD1; cdr3_aa: AISEDRGVQPQH
v_call: TRBV28; d_call: NA; cdr3_aa: ASDGNQPQH
v_call: TRBV7-3; d_call: NA; cdr3_aa: ASSLTPGTEAF
v_call: TRBV27; d_call: NA; cdr3_aa: ASSGDGTDTQY
v_call: TRBV6-2/TRBV6-3; d_call: TRBD2; cdr3_aa: ASSRRTSGRGADTQY
v_call: TRBV6-1; d_call: NA; cdr3_aa: ASTHSGLGNQPQH
v_call: TRBV5-1; d_call: TRBD2; cdr3_aa: ASSGSGTSDYNEQF